The 15 T cell receptor beta chains presented below share a single source sample, sequenced in a study of regulatory T cells in long-lasting Graves disease. The time point: persistent/refractory GD, antithyroid drugs over 5 years with positive TRAb. From PBMCs, RNA was extracted and then used to make the TCR library. Building the TCR beta libraries relied on iRepertoire HTBI primers, and CDR3 regions underwent Arm-PCR. Using its own MiXCR run on the multiplex PCR reads, TCRdb lists one record per CDR3 protein. The sample records hundreds of thousands of distinct CDR3 sequences, about 20% being singletons. Material: peripheral blood mononuclear cells (PBMCs), obtained when the disease was refractory, from a patient treated with antithyroid drugs. The receptors here all came from a female donor with Graves disease.

Comments on this clonotype: At one boundary the junction diverges from the germline segment, which might be a read error. The rearrangement links TRBV7-7 to TRBJ2-5; unclear D gene. The CDR3 runs 15 residues. Germline V gene lookup returns CDR1 SSHAT and CDR2 FNYEAQ (reference sequence). The CDR3, as DNA: TGTGCTAGCAGCACTAAGACCGAACCGCAAGAGACCCAGTACTTC. Its translation is CASSTKTEPQETQYF. The entire variable domain, with the rest obtained from reference TRBV7-7 and TRBJ2-5, is as follows: GAGVSQSPRYKVTKRGQDVTLRCDPISSHATLYWYQQALGQGPEFLTYFNYEAQPDKSGLPSDRFSAERPEGSISTLTIQRTEQRDSAMYRCASSTKTEPQETQYFGPGTRLLVL.

The J gene is TRBJ1-4, the V gene TRBV7-6; the D is unclear. V was shortened by 4 bases and J by 6 bases, with 9 bases between the two germline ends. Germline CDR1 and CDR2: SGHVS and FNYEAQ. The CDR3 has 13 residues. The CDR3 sequence is CASSSLAYEKLFF. CDR3 bases: TGTGCCAGCAGCTCATTGGCTTATGAAAAACTGTTTTTT.

The chain has TRBV6-9 and TRBJ2-7; 13 positions match TRBD2. CDR1 MNHGY and CDR2 SVAAGI come from the germline V gene. V gave up 4 bases and J gave up 0 bases; unmatched junction bases: 21. The CDR3 length is 22 residues. The CDR3 here is CASSSRVQLPGLAGLNSYEQYF. CDR3 coding DNA: TGTGCCAGCAGTTCTCGCGTTCAGCTACCGGGACTAGCGGGATTAAACTCCTACGAGCAGTACTTC.

The J gene is TRBJ1-4, the V gene TRBV15, with TRBD1 as a possible D gene (5 bases). V was shortened by 0 bases and J by 8 bases, with 13 bases between the two germline ends. This CDR3 is built from 15 residues. The germline gives CDR1 LNHNV, CDR2 YYDKDF (reference sequence). The CDR3 coding sequence is TGTGCCACCAGCAGAGATGAGGGAGGGGAAGAAAAACTGTTTTTT. Translating gives CATSRDEGGEEKLFF. Complete variable domain (other parts from reference TRBV15 and TRBJ1-4): DAMVIQNPRYQVTQFGKPVTLSCSQTLNHNVMYWYQQKSSQAPKLLFHYYDKDFNNEADTPDNFQSRRPNTSFCFLDIRSPGLGDTAMYLCATSRDEGGEEKLFFGSGTQLSVL.

V and J are TRBV5-1 and TRBJ2-2; D call uncertain. Germline V gene data show CDR1 as SGHRS and CDR2 as YFSETQ. Trimming pared 2 bases from V and 4 bases from J, leaving 9 bases between. This CDR3 has 14 amino acids. In DNA form, the CDR3 reads TGCGCCAGCAGCTTTTATCATTTCACCGGGGAGCTGTTTTTT. Its protein is CASSFYHFTGELFF.

The genes are TRBV6-2 or TRBV6-3 and TRBJ2-5; possibly TRBD1 for D (6 bases). V lost 11 bases and J lost 2, with 18 bases in between. The germline gives CDR1 MNHEY, CDR2 SVGEGT. This CDR3 has 14 amino acids. The CDR3, as DNA: TGTGCCGGCAACCCCGGGACATCACAAGAGACCCAGTACTTC. It encodes CAGNPGTSQETQYF.

The genes are TRBV7-9 and TRBJ2-2, with 13 bases fitting TRBD2. The CDR3 is 16 amino acids. After removal of 5 bases from V and 6 bases from J, the junction contained 6 bases not matched to a gene. In germline, CDR1 is SEHNR, CDR2 FQNEAQ (reference sequence). CDR3 DNA sequence: TGTGCCAGCAGCGCGACTAGCGGGAGGTCGGCCGGGGAGCTGTTTTTT. Protein: CASSATSGRSAGELFF.

At least ten counts were recorded for this clonotype. The chain employs TRBV27 and TRBJ1-2, with D possibly being TRBD1 (5 bases). CDR1 and CDR2 (germline): MNHEY, SMNVEV (reference sequence). Trimming left V 0 bases short and J 6 bases short, with 14 bases between. There are 15 residues in the CDR3. The CDR3 is CASSLSVRALNGYTF. In DNA, the CDR3 is TGTGCCAGCAGTTTATCGGTCAGGGCGTTGAATGGCTACACCTTC.

In DNA, the CDR3 is TGTGCCAGCAGCCATACATCTAGCGACTACGAGCAGTACTTC. As protein: CASSHTSSDYEQYF. The V and J genes are TRBV7-9 and TRBJ2-7; perhaps TRBD2 as D (6 bases). V was cut by 5 bases and J by 3 bases, with 14 bases left in between. Germline-derived CDR1 and CDR2 are SEHNR and FQNEAQ (reference sequence). This CDR3 has 14 amino acids.

Ten or more counts support this clonotype. This chain uses TRBV28 with TRBJ2-7; D unresolved. The CDR3 covers 13 residues. CDR1 is MDHEN, CDR2 SYDVKM, per germline. Trimming shortened V by 3 bases and J by 4 bases, and 10 bases separated the two germline ends. CDR3 loop: CASSLYSHYEQYF. The CDR3 nucleotides are TGTGCCAGCAGTTTGTACTCCCATTACGAGCAGTACTTC. Filled out from reference TRBV28 and TRBJ2-7, the complete variable domain reads DVKVTQSSRYLVKRTGEKVFLECVQDMDHENMFWYRQDPGLGLRLIYFSYDVKMKEKGDIPEGYSVSREKKERFSLILESASTNQTSMYLCASSLYSHYEQYFGPGTRLTVT.

This clonotype was seen ten or more times. This sequence joins TRBV6-5 and TRBJ1-1; 8 bases agree with TRBD1. The germline CDR1 and CDR2 sequences are MNHEY and SVGAGI. The ends lost 4 bases at V and 6 bases at J; junction bases unmatched: 7. CDR3 size: 14 residues. CDR3 in DNA: TGTGCCAGCAGTTCCCCGACAGGGGAGTCTGAAGCTTTCTTT. It codes for CASSSPTGESEAFF.

The sample holds many counts of this clonotype. The CDR3 region has the DNA TGTGCCAGCAGGGCCTTGACAGGGACGGCTGAAGCTTTCTTT. It codes for CASRALTGTAEAFF. The V and J genes are TRBV6-1 and TRBJ1-1; 7 bases fit TRBD1. Germline values: CDR1 MNHNS, CDR2 SASEGT. V shed 6 bases, J shed 6 bases, and the junction held 10 bases outside the gene matches. The CDR3 is made up of 14 amino acids.

As regards this clonotype: The junction departs from the called germline gene at one end, perhaps through a read error. J is TRBJ2-7 and V is TRBV5-1, with D uncertain. Germline CDR1 is SGHRS and CDR2 is YFSETQ. The CDR3 contains 12 residues. Here the CDR3 reads CAGSSISYEQYF. As DNA, the CDR3 is TGCGCCGGCAGCTCGATCTCCTACGAGCAGTACTTC.

The chain couples TRBV30 to TRBJ2-7, with D perhaps matching TRBD2 (5 bases). The germline V gene has CDR1 GTSNPN and CDR2 SVGIG (reference sequence). Trimming took off 5 bases at V and 7 bases at J, with 15 bases between the two ends. This CDR3 region has 12 residues. The CDR3 bases are TGTGCCTGGTCGGGGAGCCCCGGTGAGCAGTACTTC. This codes for CAWSGSPGEQYF.

The rearrangement links TRBV6-2 or TRBV6-3 to TRBJ1-2; 7 bases line up with TRBD1. From germline, CDR1 is MNHEY and CDR2 SVGEGT. V lost 6 bases and J lost 7; bases outside the gene matches: 17. This CDR3 is 16 amino acids long. As DNA, the CDR3 is TGTGCCAGCAGCCACGGAGCGACAGGGATTTACGGTGGCTACACCTTC. Amino acids: CASSHGATGIYGGYTF.